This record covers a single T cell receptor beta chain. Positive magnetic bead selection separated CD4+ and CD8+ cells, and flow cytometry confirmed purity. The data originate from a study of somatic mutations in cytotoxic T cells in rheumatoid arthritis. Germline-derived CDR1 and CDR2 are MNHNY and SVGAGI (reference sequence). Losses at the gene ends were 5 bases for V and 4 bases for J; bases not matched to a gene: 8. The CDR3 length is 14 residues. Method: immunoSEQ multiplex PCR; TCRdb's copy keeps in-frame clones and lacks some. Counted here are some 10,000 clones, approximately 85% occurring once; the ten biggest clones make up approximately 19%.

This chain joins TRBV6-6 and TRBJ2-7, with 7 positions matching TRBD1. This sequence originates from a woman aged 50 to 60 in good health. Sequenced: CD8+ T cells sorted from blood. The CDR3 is CASSPPGQLYEQYF. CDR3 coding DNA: TGTGCCAGCAGTCCGCCGGGACAGCTTTACGAGCAGTACTTC.